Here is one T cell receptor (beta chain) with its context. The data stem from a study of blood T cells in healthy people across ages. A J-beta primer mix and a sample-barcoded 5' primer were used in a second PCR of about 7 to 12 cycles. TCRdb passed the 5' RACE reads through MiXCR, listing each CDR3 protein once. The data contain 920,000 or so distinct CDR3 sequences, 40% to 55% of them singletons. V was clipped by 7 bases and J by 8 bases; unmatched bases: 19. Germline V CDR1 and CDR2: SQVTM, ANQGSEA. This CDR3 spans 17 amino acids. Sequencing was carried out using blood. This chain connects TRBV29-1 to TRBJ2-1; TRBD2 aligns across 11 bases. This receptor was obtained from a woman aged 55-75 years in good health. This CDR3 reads CSAVGTSGSWVGDEQFF. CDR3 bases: TGCAGCGCTGTCGGGACTAGCGGAAGCTGGGTGGGGGATGAGCAGTTCTTC.